A single sample gave rise to the 21 T cell receptor beta chains below, sequenced in a study of control samples from healthy donors and cancer patients. Assay: immunoSEQ multiplex PCR; the TCRdb copy retains only in-frame clones and omits some. Among approximately 140,000 clones listed, 90% to 95% were seen once. Sequenced input: blood. These TCRs come from a man aged 40-55 years in good health.

V usage is TRBV29-1 and J usage is TRBJ2-3; 9 nucleotides align to TRBD1. This CDR3 is 13 amino acids long. With 7 bases clipped from V and 1 base from J, the junction kept 3 bases outside the gene matches. Germline values: CDR1 SQVTM, CDR2 ANQGSEA. CDR3 loop: CSGRDRGTDTQYF. The CDR3 DNA reads as TGCAGCGGCCGGGACAGGGGCACAGATACGCAGTATTTT.

The chain is built from TRBV30 and TRBJ1-3; a weak D match, TRBD1 (6 bases). CDR1 is GTSNPN, CDR2 SVGIG, per germline (reference sequence). V was pared by 8 bases and J by 0 bases, with 14 bases between. CDR3 length: 14 residues. The CDR3 loop is CAPQGGGSGNTIYF. The CDR3 nucleotides are TGTGCCCCCCAGGGAGGGGGCTCTGGAAACACCATATATTTT.

This clone has a single count. V usage is TRBV28 and J usage is TRBJ1-6; D is unresolved. The CDR3 runs 12 residues. Trimming removed 5 bases at V and 9 bases at J, with 8 bases between. Germline V gene lookup returns CDR1 MDHEN and CDR2 SYDVKM. The CDR3 sequence: CASSAFGSPLHF. The CDR3 region has the DNA TGTGCCAGCAGTGCATTTGGTTCACCCCTCCACTTT.

The genes are TRBV6-1 and TRBJ1-5, with D possibly being TRBD1 (6 bases). Trimming shortened V by 3 bases and J by 5 bases, and 11 bases separated the two germline ends. CDR1 is MNHNS and CDR2 is SASEGT in the germline V gene. The CDR3 contains 14 residues. The CDR3 loop is CASSDQQGYQPQHF. The CDR3 nucleotides are TGTGCCAGCAGTGATCAACAGGGTTATCAGCCCCAGCATTTT.

CDR3 DNA: TGCGCCAGCAGCTTGCCGGGGGCGAGAGAGCAGTACTTC. This sequence encodes CASSLPGAREQYF. This sequence joins TRBV5-1 and TRBJ2-7, with D possibly being TRBD1 or TRBD2 (6 bases each). Germline V gene sequence: CDR1 SGHRS, CDR2 YFSETQ. V gave up 1 base and J gave up 7 bases, with 12 bases separating them. The CDR3 extends over 13 amino acids.

The chain carries TRBV7-2 and TRBJ2-7; possibly TRBD2 for D (6 bases). Germline V gene data show CDR1 as SGHTA and CDR2 as FQGNSA. V was pared by 0 bases and J by 4 bases, with 13 bases between. The CDR3 loop spans 15 amino acids. For the CDR3, the DNA is TGTGCCAGCAGCTTAGCTCCCGGGAGCGGGTACGAGCAGTACTTC. It yields the protein CASSLAPGSGYEQYF.

This chain uses TRBV9 with TRBJ2-3; possibly TRBD2 for D (5 bases). The V gene's germline CDR1 is SGDLS and CDR2 YYNGEE. The V gene lost 4 bases and the J gene lost 0 bases, with 15 bases spanning the gap. The CDR3 contains 16 residues. DNA for the CDR3: TGTGCCAGCAGCTCTCGAGGACTGTCTAGCACAGATACGCAGTATTTT. This translates into CASSSRGLSSTDTQYF.

The chain employs TRBV9 and TRBJ1-3; the D gene is possibly TRBD1 (5 bases). The CDR3 is 15 residues long. Trimming removed 3 bases from V and 0 bases from J, with 10 bases in between. CDR1 is SGDLS, CDR2 YYNGEE, per germline. The CDR3: CASSETGSSGNTIYF. Here the CDR3 DNA reads TGTGCCAGCAGCGAAACAGGCAGCTCTGGAAACACCATATATTTT.

The rearrangement uses TRBV7-9 and TRBJ1-2, with D unclear. Germline loops: CDR1 SEHNR, CDR2 FQNEAQ (reference sequence). The V and J ends lost 6 bases and 0 bases respectively, with 14 bases between them. The CDR3 runs to 15 residues. The CDR3 sequence: CASSGIRVANYGYTF. CDR3 DNA: TGTGCCAGCAGTGGGATCAGAGTAGCTAACTATGGCTACACCTTC. Combining the CDR3 with reference TRBV7-9 and TRBJ1-2 gives the whole variable domain DTGVSQNPRHKITKRGQNVTFRCDPISEHNRLYWYRQTLGQGPEFLTYFQNEAQLEKSRLLSDRFSAERPKGSFSTLEIQRTEQGDSAMYLCASSGIRVANYGYTFGSGTRLTVV.

This clone was observed once. The chain uses TRBV29-1 and TRBJ1-1; D call uncertain. The length of the CDR3 is 13 residues. Deletions cut 3 bases from V and 1 base from J, with 9 bases between. Looked up from germline, CDR1 is SQVTM and CDR2 is ANQGSEA. CDR3 amino acids: CSVEADRNTEAFF. The CDR3 DNA reads TGCAGCGTTGAGGCAGATAGGAACACTGAAGCTTTCTTT.

This sequence joins TRBV29-1 and TRBJ1-1; possible D gene TRBD1, 6 bases. The germline V gene has CDR1 SQVTM and CDR2 ANQGSEA. This CDR3 is built from 15 residues. V shed 1 base and J shed 3 bases, with 15 bases lying between them. The CDR3 protein is CSVEVLGGPDTEAFF. The CDR3 DNA reads TGCAGCGTTGAAGTTCTCGGGGGGCCGGACACTGAAGCTTTCTTT. The variable domain in full, completed from reference TRBV29-1 and TRBJ1-1, reads SAVISQKPSRDICQRGTSLTIQCQVDSQVTMMFWYRQQPGQSLTLIATANQGSEATYESGFVIDKFPISRPNLTFSTLTVSNMSPEDSSIYLCSVEVLGGPDTEAFFGQGTRLTVV.

The V gene is TRBV15, the J gene TRBJ2-2; 9 bases are shared with TRBD2. Trimming removed 0 bases from V and 7 bases from J; junction bases left unmatched: 3. The germline V gene encodes CDR1 LNHNV and CDR2 YYDKDF (reference sequence). The CDR3 runs 15 residues. CDR3 in amino acids: CATSRDRGGGGELFF. The CDR3 DNA reads as TGTGCCACCAGCAGAGATCGCGGGGGGGGCGGGGAGCTGTTTTTT.

The V and J genes are TRBV29-1 and TRBJ1-1; D possibly corresponds to TRBD1 (5 bases). Trimming left V 8 bases short and J 3 bases short, with 19 bases between. Germline-derived CDR1 and CDR2 are SQVTM and ANQGSEA. The CDR3 contains 14 residues. The CDR3 loop reads CSTTGDRADTEAFF. CDR3 in DNA: TGCAGCACTACCGGGGACCGCGCTGACACTGAAGCTTTCTTT. Full variable domain (rest looked up from reference TRBV29-1 and TRBJ1-1): SAVISQKPSRDICQRGTSLTIQCQVDSQVTMMFWYRQQPGQSLTLIATANQGSEATYESGFVIDKFPISRPNLTFSTLTVSNMSPEDSSIYLCSTTGDRADTEAFFGQGTRLTVV.

The J gene is TRBJ1-1, the V gene TRBV9; the D gene is possibly TRBD1 (6 bases). Germline V gene sequence: CDR1 SGDLS, CDR2 YYNGEE. Trimming shortened V by 3 bases and J by 5 bases, and 17 bases separated the two germline ends. The CDR3 is 15 amino acids. CDR3 amino acids: CASSGDTQRETEAFF. CDR3 in DNA: TGTGCCAGCAGCGGGGACACCCAGCGGGAGACTGAAGCTTTCTTT.

The gene calls are TRBV7-9 and TRBJ1-1; 8 bases map to TRBD1. Germline values: CDR1 SEHNR, CDR2 FQNEAQ (reference sequence). V shed 5 bases, J shed 3 bases, and the junction held 8 bases outside the gene matches. The CDR3 is made up of 15 amino acids. This CDR3 is CASSSLTGAYTEAFF. The CDR3 DNA is TGTGCCAGCAGCAGTTTGACAGGGGCGTACACTGAAGCTTTCTTT.

Only one count was recorded for this clone. V usage is TRBV13 and J usage is TRBJ2-3, with D possibly called TRBD1 or TRBD2 (6 bases each). Germline values: CDR1 PRHDT, CDR2 FYEKMQ (reference sequence). V was shortened by 5 bases and J by 0 bases, with 21 bases between the two germline ends. The CDR3 spans 18 residues. CDR3 DNA: TGTGCCAGCAGCCCGGAGGGGGAACAGGAGCTTAGCACAGATACGCAGTATTTT. It encodes CASSPEGEQELSTDTQYF.

The chain links TRBV6-5 to TRBJ2-5; possibly TRBD2 for D (5 bases). In germline, CDR1 is MNHEY, CDR2 SVGAGI. This CDR3 is 12 amino acids long. Between the trimmed V and J ends, which lost 6 bases and 2 bases, there was a span of 7 bases. The CDR3 is CASRTGQETQYF. CDR3 nucleotides: TGTGCCAGCAGAACGGGGCAAGAGACCCAGTACTTC.

The chain is built from TRBV5-1 and TRBJ1-4; D is perhaps TRBD1 (5 bases). Germline lookup yields CDR1 SGHRS and CDR2 YFSETQ. The ends were cut back, 5 bases at V and 6 bases at J, with 23 bases in the middle. The CDR3 is 17 amino acids. The CDR3, as DNA: TGCGCCAGCAGACGGTCTCCCTCCCAAAGGGGAGATGAAAAACTGTTTTTT. Translated: CASRRSPSQRGDEKLFF.

CDR3 sequence reads: CASRQGLNTEAFF. The CDR3 nucleotides are TGTGCCAGCCGACAGGGTTTGAACACTGAAGCTTTCTTT. This chain links TRBV3-1 (or the pseudogene TRBV3-2) with TRBJ1-1; 7 nucleotides agree with TRBD1. Germline V lookup: CDR1 LGHDT, CDR2 YNNKEL (reference sequence). The trim removed 8 bases at V and 0 bases at J, leaving 3 bases unmatched. The CDR3 spans 13 residues.

Remarks on this clone: Other DNA sequences in the same sample also yield this CDR3. The rearrangement links TRBV6-5 to TRBJ1-1; no clear D gene. Between the trimmed V and J ends, which lost 2 bases and 7 bases, there was a span of 5 bases. This CDR3 is 11 amino acids long. CDR1 is MNHEY, CDR2 SVGAGI, per germline. CDR3 nucleotides: TGTGCCAGCAGTTACACCGGTGAAGCTTTCTTT. It codes for CASSYTGEAFF.

The rearrangement links TRBV11-2 to TRBJ2-3; tentative D call: TRBD2 (6 bases). Trimming took off 4 bases at V and 6 bases at J, with 14 bases between the two ends. The CDR3 is made up of 14 amino acids. Germline V gene sequence: CDR1 SGHAT, CDR2 FQNNGV. CDR3 in DNA: TGTGCCAGCAGCTCGGGTTCGGGGAGGGATACGCAGTATTTT. As protein: CASSSGSGRDTQYF.